Listed below are T cell receptor beta chains from one sample, sequenced in a study of sequential checkpoint blockade in melanoma. Assay: immunoSEQ multiplex PCR; the TCRdb copy retains only in-frame clones and omits some. The table records roughly 19,000 clones, about four fifths of them present only once. The specimen was CD8+ T cells sorted from blood (inferred from file names), collected from a patient given nivolumab and ipilimumab in sequence. These receptors were obtained from a human donor with melanoma. Each CDR3 is given with its conserved first and last residue. Each record gives: clone size, J gene, D gene, CDR3 length, V gene, CDR3 protein, CDR3 DNA. D genes are given only for firm matches. Clone size appears in some rows only: once, few, many, or a class for an expanded clone.

abundance: .; j_gene: TRBJ1-4; d_gene: .; len: 18; v_gene: TRBV10-2; CDR3aa: CASSDNPVAATTNEKLFF; CDR3nt: TGCGCCAGCAGTGATAACCCAGTGGCGGCTACAACTAATGAAAAACTGTTTTTT
abundance: .; j_gene: TRBJ1-2; d_gene: .; len: 13; v_gene: TRBV5-5; CDR3aa: CASSPGQIYGYTF; CDR3nt: TGTGCCAGCAGCCCCGGACAGATCTATGGCTACACCTTC
abundance: once; j_gene: TRBJ2-1; d_gene: TRBD2; len: 15; v_gene: TRBV19; CDR3aa: CASSSSGGNYNEQFF; CDR3nt: TGTGCCAGTTCCTCTAGCGGGGGAAATTACAATGAGCAGTTCTTC
abundance: .; j_gene: TRBJ1-6; d_gene: .; len: 12; v_gene: TRBV27; CDR3aa: CASSFAGSPLHF; CDR3nt: TGTGCCAGCAGTTTTGCCGGTTCACCCCTCCACTTT
abundance: .; j_gene: TRBJ1-1; d_gene: .; len: 15; v_gene: TRBV19; CDR3aa: CASSIPSDADTEAFF; CDR3nt: TGTGCCAGTAGTATCCCCTCAGACGCGGACACTGAAGCTTTCTTT
abundance: .; j_gene: TRBJ2-7; d_gene: TRBD2; len: 15; v_gene: TRBV29-1; CDR3aa: CSVGGDSLSSYEQYF; CDR3nt: TGCAGCGTCGGGGGGGACTCCCTCTCTTCCTACGAGCAGTACTTC
abundance: .; j_gene: TRBJ2-5; d_gene: TRBD2; len: 15; v_gene: TRBV2; CDR3aa: CASSGSGASQETQYF; CDR3nt: TGTGCCAGCAGTGGAAGCGGGGCTAGCCAAGAGACCCAGTACTTC
abundance: .; j_gene: TRBJ2-7; d_gene: .; len: 13; v_gene: TRBV5-6; CDR3aa: CASSFLSWEEQYF; CDR3nt: TGTGCCAGCAGCTTCCTTTCATGGGAGGAGCAGTACTTC
abundance: .; j_gene: TRBJ2-2; d_gene: .; len: 10; v_gene: TRBV6-1; CDR3aa: CASSGQGLFF; CDR3nt: TGTGCCAGCAGCGGACAAGGGCTGTTTTTT
abundance: once; j_gene: TRBJ2-1; d_gene: TRBD1; len: 15; v_gene: TRBV27; CDR3aa: CASSLGTDSSNEQFF; CDR3nt: TGTGCCAGCAGTTTAGGGACAGATTCTTCCAATGAGCAGTTCTTC
abundance: .; j_gene: TRBJ2-5; d_gene: TRBD2; len: 15; v_gene: TRBV6-1; CDR3aa: CASSEKAGGPETQYF; CDR3nt: TGTGCCAGCAGTGAGAAGGCGGGAGGGCCAGAGACCCAGTACTTC
abundance: .; j_gene: TRBJ1-1; d_gene: TRBD1; len: 13; v_gene: TRBV30; CDR3aa: CAWSTGVDVEAFF; CDR3nt: TGTGCCTGGAGTACAGGGGTTGATGTTGAAGCTTTCTTT
abundance: .; j_gene: TRBJ2-3; d_gene: .; len: 16; v_gene: TRBV4-1; CDR3aa: CASSQETGGGTDTQYF; CDR3nt: TGCGCCAGCAGCCAAGAGACGGGTGGGGGGACAGATACGCAGTATTTT
abundance: .; j_gene: TRBJ2-5; d_gene: .; len: 13; v_gene: TRBV29-1; CDR3aa: CSVEPLEVETQYF; CDR3nt: TGCAGCGTTGAACCCCTAGAGGTAGAGACCCAGTACTTC
abundance: .; j_gene: TRBJ1-2; d_gene: .; len: 13; v_gene: TRBV29-1; CDR3aa: CSVYGGIDYGYTF; CDR3nt: TGCAGCGTTTACGGGGGGATTGACTATGGCTACACCTTC
abundance: once; j_gene: TRBJ2-2; d_gene: TRBD1; len: 14; v_gene: TRBV30; CDR3aa: CAWSPGQGTGELFF; CDR3nt: TGTGCCTGGAGTCCGGGACAGGGGACCGGGGAGCTGTTTTTT
abundance: once; j_gene: TRBJ2-1; d_gene: TRBD2; len: 16; v_gene: TRBV27; CDR3aa: CASSLGSGGSYNEQFF; CDR3nt: TGTGCCAGCAGTTTAGGGAGCGGGGGGTCCTACAATGAGCAGTTCTTC